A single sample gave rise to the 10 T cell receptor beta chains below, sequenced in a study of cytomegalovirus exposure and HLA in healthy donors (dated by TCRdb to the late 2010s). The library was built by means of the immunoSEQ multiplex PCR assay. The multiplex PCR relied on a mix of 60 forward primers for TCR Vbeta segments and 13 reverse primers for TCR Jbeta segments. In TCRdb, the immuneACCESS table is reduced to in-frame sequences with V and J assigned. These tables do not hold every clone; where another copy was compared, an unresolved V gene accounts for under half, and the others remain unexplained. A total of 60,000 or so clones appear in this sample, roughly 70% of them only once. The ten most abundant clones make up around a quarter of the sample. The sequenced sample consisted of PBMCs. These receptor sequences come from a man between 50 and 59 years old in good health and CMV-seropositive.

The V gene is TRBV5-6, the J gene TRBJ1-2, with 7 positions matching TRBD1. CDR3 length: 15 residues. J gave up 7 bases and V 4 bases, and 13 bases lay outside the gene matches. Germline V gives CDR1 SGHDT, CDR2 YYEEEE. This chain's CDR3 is CASSLGGQTGLGYTF. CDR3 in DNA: TGTGCCAGCAGCCTAGGGGGGCAGACAGGGCTTGGCTACACCTTC.

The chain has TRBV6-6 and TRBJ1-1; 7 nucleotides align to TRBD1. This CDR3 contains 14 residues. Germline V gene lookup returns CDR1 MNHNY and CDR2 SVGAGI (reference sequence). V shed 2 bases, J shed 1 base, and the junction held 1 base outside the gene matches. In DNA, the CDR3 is TGTGCCAGCAGTTACAACAGGGGGAACACTGAAGCTTTCTTT. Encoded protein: CASSYNRGNTEAFF.

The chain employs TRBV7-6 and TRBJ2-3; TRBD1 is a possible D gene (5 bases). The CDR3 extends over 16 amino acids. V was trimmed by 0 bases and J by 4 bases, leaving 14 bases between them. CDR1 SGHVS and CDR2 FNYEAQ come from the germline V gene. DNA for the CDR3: TGTGCCAGCAGCTTAGCCTCCTTTGGGGCCGCAGATACGCAGTATTTT. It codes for CASSLASFGAADTQYF.

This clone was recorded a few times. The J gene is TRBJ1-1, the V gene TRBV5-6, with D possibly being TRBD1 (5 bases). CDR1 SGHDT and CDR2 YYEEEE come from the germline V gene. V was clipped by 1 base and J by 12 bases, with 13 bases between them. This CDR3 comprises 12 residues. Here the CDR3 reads CASSLRGDSTFF. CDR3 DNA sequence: TGTGCCAGCAGCTTGCGGGGGGACTCTACTTTCTTT. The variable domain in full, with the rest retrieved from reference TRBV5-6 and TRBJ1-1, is DAGVTQSPTHLIKTRGQQVTLRCSPKSGHDTVSWYQQALGQGPQFIFQYYEEEERQRGNFPDRFSGHQFPNYSSELNVNALLLGDSALYLCASSLRGDSTFFGQGTRLTVV.

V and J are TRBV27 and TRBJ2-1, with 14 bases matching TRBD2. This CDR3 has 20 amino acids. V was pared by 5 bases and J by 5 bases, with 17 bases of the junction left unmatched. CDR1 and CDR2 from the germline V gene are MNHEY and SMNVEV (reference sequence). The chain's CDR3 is CASSPRQTSGRAFTHNEQFF. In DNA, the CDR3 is TGTGCCAGCAGTCCACGCCAGACTAGCGGGAGGGCCTTCACCCACAATGAGCAGTTCTTC.

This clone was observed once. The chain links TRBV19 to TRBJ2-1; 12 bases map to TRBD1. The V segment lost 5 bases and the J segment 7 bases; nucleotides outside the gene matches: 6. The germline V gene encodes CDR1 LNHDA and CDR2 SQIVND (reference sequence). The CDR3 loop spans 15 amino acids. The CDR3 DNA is TGTGCCAGTAGTGTCCCGGGACAGGGGGCAAATGAGCAGTTCTTC. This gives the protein CASSVPGQGANEQFF.

In DNA, the CDR3 is TGTGCCAGCAGTTACTCCGCGGGAGGGCCGGGTGAGCAGTACTTC. Translating it yields CASSYSAGGPGEQYF. The V and J genes are TRBV6-5 and TRBJ2-7; 9 bases agree with TRBD2. This CDR3 comprises 15 residues. Germline CDR1 and CDR2: MNHEY and SVGAGI. With 0 bases clipped from V and 7 bases from J, the junction kept 7 bases outside the gene matches.

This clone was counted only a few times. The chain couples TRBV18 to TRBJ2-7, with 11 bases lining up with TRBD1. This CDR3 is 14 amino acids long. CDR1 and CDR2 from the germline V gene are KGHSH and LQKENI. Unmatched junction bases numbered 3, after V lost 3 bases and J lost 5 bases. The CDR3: CASSPPDRGHEQYF. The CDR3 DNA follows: TGTGCCAGCTCACCCCCGGACAGGGGGCACGAGCAGTACTTC.

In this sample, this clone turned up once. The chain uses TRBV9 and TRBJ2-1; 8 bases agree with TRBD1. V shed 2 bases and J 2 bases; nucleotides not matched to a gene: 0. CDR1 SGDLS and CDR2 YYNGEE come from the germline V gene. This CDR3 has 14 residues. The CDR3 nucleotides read TGTGCCAGCAGCGTGACAGGGGCCTACAATGAGCAGTTCTTC. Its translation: CASSVTGAYNEQFF. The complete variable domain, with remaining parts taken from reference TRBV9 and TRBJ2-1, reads DSGVTQTPKHLITATGQRVTLRCSPRSGDLSVYWYQQSLDQGLQFLIQYYNGEERAKGNILERFSAQQFPDLHSELNLSSLELGDSALYFCASSVTGAYNEQFFGPGTRLTVL.

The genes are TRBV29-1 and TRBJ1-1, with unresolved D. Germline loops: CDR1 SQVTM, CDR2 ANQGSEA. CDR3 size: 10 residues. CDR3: CAGWNTEAFF. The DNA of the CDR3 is TGCGCGGGGTGGAACACTGAAGCTTTCTTT.